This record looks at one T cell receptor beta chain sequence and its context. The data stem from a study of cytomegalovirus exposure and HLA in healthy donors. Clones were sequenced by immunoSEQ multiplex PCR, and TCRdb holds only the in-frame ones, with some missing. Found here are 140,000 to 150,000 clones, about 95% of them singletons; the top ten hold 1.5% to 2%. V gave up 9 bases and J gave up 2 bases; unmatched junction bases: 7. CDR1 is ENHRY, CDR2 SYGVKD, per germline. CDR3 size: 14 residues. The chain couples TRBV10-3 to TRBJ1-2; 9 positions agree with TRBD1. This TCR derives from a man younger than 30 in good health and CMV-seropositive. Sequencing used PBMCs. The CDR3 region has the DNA TGTGCCATGAAACCGGGACAGGGCAACTATGGCTACACCTTC. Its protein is CAMKPGQGNYGYTF.